This is a list of T cell receptor beta chains from one sample in a study of T cell responses to AZD1222 COVID-19 vaccine. Method: immunoSEQ multiplex PCR; TCRdb's copy keeps in-frame clones and lacks some. The sample yields 90,000 to 120,000 clones, approximately 92% seen once. The specimen comprised peripheral blood, sampled 28 days after the second AZD1222 dose. The source is an adult who received the AZD1222 COVID-19 vaccine. The CDR3 runs from the conserved cysteine through the conserved F or W. The order of the fields is D gene, V gene, clone size, J gene, CDR3 protein, CDR3 DNA. D genes are given only for firm matches. A clone size is listed for some rows: how often the clone was seen (once, few, many), or a class if it is expanded.

D gene: TRBD1
V gene: TRBV3-1/TRBV3-2
clone size: .
J gene: TRBJ2-5
CDR3 protein: CASSLEGQGKETQYF
CDR3 DNA: TGTGCCAGCAGCCTCGAAGGACAGGGGAAAGAGACCCAGTACTTC

D gene: .
V gene: TRBV3-1/TRBV3-2
clone size: once
J gene: TRBJ1-4
CDR3 protein: CASSGPGFVEKLFF
CDR3 DNA: TGTGCCAGCAGCGGGCCCGGGTTTGTTGAAAAACTGTTTTTT

D gene: TRBD2
V gene: TRBV28
clone size: .
J gene: TRBJ2-1
CDR3 protein: CASSPTGLAGANEQFF
CDR3 DNA: TGTGCCAGCAGTCCCACGGGCCTAGCGGGTGCCAATGAGCAGTTCTTC

D gene: .
V gene: TRBV5-1
clone size: .
J gene: TRBJ2-2
CDR3 protein: CASSQGTNTGELFF
CDR3 DNA: TGCGCCAGCAGCCAGGGTACCAACACCGGGGAGCTGTTTTTT

D gene: .
V gene: TRBV6-5
clone size: .
J gene: TRBJ1-5
CDR3 protein: CASSFGQPQHF
CDR3 DNA: TGTGCCAGCAGTTTCGGTCAGCCCCAGCATTTT

D gene: TRBD1
V gene: TRBV2
clone size: .
J gene: TRBJ2-7
CDR3 protein: CANLRDRDYEQYF
CDR3 DNA: TGTGCCAACCTCCGGGACAGGGACTACGAGCAGTACTTC

D gene: .
V gene: TRBV7-2
clone size: .
J gene: TRBJ1-4
CDR3 protein: CASSLGWQEGEKLFF
CDR3 DNA: TGTGCCAGCAGCTTAGGTTGGCAGGAGGGTGAAAAACTGTTTTTT

D gene: TRBD1
V gene: TRBV29-1
clone size: .
J gene: TRBJ1-1
CDR3 protein: CSVSTGVWEAFF
CDR3 DNA: TGCAGCGTTTCCACAGGGGTCTGGGAAGCTTTCTTT

D gene: .
V gene: TRBV9
clone size: .
J gene: TRBJ1-1
CDR3 protein: CASSVRGRDTEAFF
CDR3 DNA: TGTGCCAGCAGCGTAAGAGGTCGGGACACTGAAGCTTTCTTT

D gene: .
V gene: TRBV7-3
clone size: .
J gene: TRBJ2-7
CDR3 protein: CASSQGVGMYEQYF
CDR3 DNA: TGTGCCAGCAGTCAAGGAGTCGGGATGTACGAGCAGTACTTC

D gene: .
V gene: TRBV7-9
clone size: .
J gene: TRBJ2-1
CDR3 protein: CASSPPGHEQFF
CDR3 DNA: TGTGCCAGCAGCCCTCCGGGCCATGAGCAGTTCTTC

D gene: .
V gene: TRBV2
clone size: .
J gene: TRBJ2-2
CDR3 protein: CASSRNTGELFF
CDR3 DNA: TGTGCCAGCAGTAGGAACACCGGGGAGCTGTTTTTT

D gene: TRBD2
V gene: TRBV9
clone size: .
J gene: TRBJ2-2
CDR3 protein: CASSVGLADNTGELFF
CDR3 DNA: TGTGCCAGCAGCGTAGGACTAGCGGACAACACCGGGGAGCTGTTTTTT

D gene: .
V gene: TRBV3-1/TRBV3-2
clone size: .
J gene: TRBJ1-1
CDR3 protein: CASSQDGRSNTEAFF
CDR3 DNA: TGTGCCAGCAGCCAGGACGGGAGATCCAACACTGAAGCTTTCTTT

D gene: TRBD2
V gene: TRBV14
clone size: .
J gene: TRBJ2-3
CDR3 protein: CASSQRLAGGTDTQYF
CDR3 DNA: TGTGCCAGCAGCCAACGACTAGCGGGAGGCACAGATACGCAGTATTTT

D gene: TRBD1
V gene: TRBV7-9
clone size: .
J gene: TRBJ1-3
CDR3 protein: CASREKDRGNSGNTIYF
CDR3 DNA: TGTGCCAGCAGGGAAAAGGACAGGGGAAACTCTGGAAACACCATATATTTT

D gene: .
V gene: TRBV24-1
clone size: .
J gene: TRBJ2-1
CDR3 protein: CATSDWGDNEQFF
CDR3 DNA: TGTGCCACCAGTGATTGGGGGGACAATGAGCAGTTCTTC

D gene: TRBD1
V gene: TRBV19
clone size: .
J gene: TRBJ2-7
CDR3 protein: CASSIDLTGTEQYF
CDR3 DNA: TGTGCCAGTAGTATAGATCTGACAGGGACCGAGCAGTACTTC

D gene: .
V gene: TRBV19
clone size: .
J gene: TRBJ1-5
CDR3 protein: CASSMGGQPQHF
CDR3 DNA: TGTGCCAGTAGTATGGGGGGTCAGCCCCAGCATTTT

D gene: TRBD2
V gene: TRBV4-3
clone size: .
J gene: TRBJ2-7
CDR3 protein: CASSQELAGAYEQYF
CDR3 DNA: TGCGCCAGCAGCCAAGAGTTAGCGGGGGCCTACGAGCAGTACTTC

D gene: .
V gene: TRBV19
clone size: .
J gene: TRBJ1-1
CDR3 protein: CASSPTRRLGTLEAFF
CDR3 DNA: TGTGCCAGTAGCCCAACGCGACGACTGGGAACCCTTGAAGCTTTCTTT

D gene: TRBD2
V gene: TRBV15
clone size: .
J gene: TRBJ2-7
CDR3 protein: CATSRARGNSYEQYF
CDR3 DNA: TGTGCCACCAGCAGAGCGCGGGGGAACTCCTACGAGCAGTACTTC

D gene: .
V gene: TRBV6-5
clone size: .
J gene: TRBJ1-5
CDR3 protein: CASSFSKYQPQHF
CDR3 DNA: TGTGCCAGCAGTTTCTCCAAATATCAGCCCCAGCATTTT

D gene: TRBD2
V gene: TRBV5-1
clone size: .
J gene: TRBJ2-3
CDR3 protein: CASSLTSGATDTQYF
CDR3 DNA: TGCGCCAGCAGCTTGACTAGCGGGGCCACAGATACGCAGTATTTT

D gene: .
V gene: TRBV7-2
clone size: .
J gene: TRBJ1-5
CDR3 protein: CASSLVGVGNQPQHF
CDR3 DNA: TGTGCCAGCAGCTTAGTGGGAGTCGGCAATCAGCCCCAGCATTTT

D gene: TRBD1
V gene: TRBV7-6
clone size: .
J gene: TRBJ1-4
CDR3 protein: CASSARQGAWEKLFF
CDR3 DNA: TGTGCCAGCAGCGCCAGACAGGGGGCCTGGGAAAAACTGTTTTTT

D gene: .
V gene: TRBV9
clone size: .
J gene: TRBJ1-6
CDR3 protein: CASSVVDASSYNSPLHF
CDR3 DNA: TGTGCCAGCAGCGTAGTAGACGCCAGCTCCTATAATTCACCCCTCCACTTT

D gene: TRBD2
V gene: TRBV5-1
clone size: .
J gene: TRBJ2-3
CDR3 protein: CASSLLTGGPTDTQYF
CDR3 DNA: TGCGCCAGCAGCTTGTTAACGGGGGGGCCGACAGATACGCAGTATTTT

D gene: .
V gene: TRBV7-3
clone size: .
J gene: TRBJ2-1
CDR3 protein: CASSLGDGSYNEQFF
CDR3 DNA: TGTGCCAGCAGCTTAGGGGACGGGTCCTACAATGAGCAGTTCTTC

D gene: .
V gene: TRBV7-2
clone size: .
J gene: TRBJ2-7
CDR3 protein: CASSFKGRSSYEQYF
CDR3 DNA: TGTGCCAGCAGCTTCAAGGGACGGAGCTCCTACGAGCAGTACTTC

D gene: .
V gene: TRBV19
clone size: once
J gene: TRBJ1-2
CDR3 protein: CASSMRGAWGYTF
CDR3 DNA: TGTGCCAGTAGTATGCGAGGGGCGTGGGGCTACACCTTC

D gene: TRBD2
V gene: TRBV5-1
clone size: .
J gene: TRBJ2-3
CDR3 protein: CASSPRDYRTDTQYF
CDR3 DNA: TGCGCCAGCAGCCCTCGGGACTACCGCACAGATACGCAGTATTTT

D gene: .
V gene: TRBV28
clone size: .
J gene: TRBJ1-1
CDR3 protein: CASSFRGPGDTEAFF
CDR3 DNA: TGTGCCAGCAGTTTTCGAGGGCCGGGGGACACTGAAGCTTTCTTT

D gene: .
V gene: TRBV7-2
clone size: once
J gene: TRBJ2-2
CDR3 protein: CASSVSLTGELFF
CDR3 DNA: TGTGCCAGCAGCGTGTCGTTAACCGGGGAGCTGTTTTTT

D gene: .
V gene: TRBV6-5
clone size: .
J gene: TRBJ2-2
CDR3 protein: CASSGLPPNTGELFF
CDR3 DNA: TGTGCCAGCAGCGGACTACCTCCTAACACCGGGGAGCTGTTTTTT

D gene: .
V gene: TRBV29-1
clone size: .
J gene: TRBJ1-2
CDR3 protein: CSVAGRTLNYGYTF
CDR3 DNA: TGCAGCGTTGCGGGTAGGACACTCAACTATGGCTACACCTTC

D gene: .
V gene: TRBV5-1
clone size: .
J gene: TRBJ2-3
CDR3 protein: CASSWDLGDPDTQYF
CDR3 DNA: TGCGCCAGCAGCTGGGACCTAGGAGACCCAGATACGCAGTATTTT

D gene: TRBD1
V gene: TRBV28
clone size: .
J gene: TRBJ2-7
CDR3 protein: CASSPGGQGSYEQYF
CDR3 DNA: TGTGCCAGCTCCCCTGGAGGACAGGGCTCCTACGAGCAGTACTTC